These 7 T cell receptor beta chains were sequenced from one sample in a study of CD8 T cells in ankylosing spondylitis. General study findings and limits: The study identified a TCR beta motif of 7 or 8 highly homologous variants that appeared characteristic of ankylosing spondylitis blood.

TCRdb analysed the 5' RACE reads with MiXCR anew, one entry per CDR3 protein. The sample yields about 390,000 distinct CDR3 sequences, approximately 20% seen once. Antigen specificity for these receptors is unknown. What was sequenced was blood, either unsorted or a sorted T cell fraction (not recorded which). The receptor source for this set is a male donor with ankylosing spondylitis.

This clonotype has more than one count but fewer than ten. The CDR3 DNA reads as TGTGCCAGCAGCCACTCATCGGGTAGCGGCGGGGAGCTGTTTTTT. Translation: CASSHSSGSGGELFF. The chain combines TRBV7-2 with TRBJ2-2; D may be TRBD2 (6 bases). Germline V lookup: CDR1 SGHTA, CDR2 FQGNSA. The CDR3 has 15 residues. Trimming cost V 5 bases and J 7 bases, with 17 bases left between them.

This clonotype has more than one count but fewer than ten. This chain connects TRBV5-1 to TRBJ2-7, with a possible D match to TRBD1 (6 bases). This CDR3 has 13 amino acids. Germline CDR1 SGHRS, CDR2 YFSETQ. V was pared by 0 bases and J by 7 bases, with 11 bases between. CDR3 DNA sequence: TGCGCCAGCAGCTTGGTGTCAGGGGTTGAGCAGTACTTC. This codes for CASSLVSGVEQYF.

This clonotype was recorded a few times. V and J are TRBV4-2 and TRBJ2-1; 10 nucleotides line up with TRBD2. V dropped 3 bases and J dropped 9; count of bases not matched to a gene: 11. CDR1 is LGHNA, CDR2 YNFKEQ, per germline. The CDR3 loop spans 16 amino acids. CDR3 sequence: CASSQGSSGSRGEQFF. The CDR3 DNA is TGTGCCAGCAGCCAGGGGTCTAGCGGGAGTCGGGGTGAGCAGTTCTTC.

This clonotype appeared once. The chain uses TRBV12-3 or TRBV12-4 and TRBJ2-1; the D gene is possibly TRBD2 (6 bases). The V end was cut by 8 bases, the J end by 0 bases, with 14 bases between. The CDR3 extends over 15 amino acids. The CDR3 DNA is TGTGCCAGCGGGGGTGCGGGGACCTCCTACAATGAGCAGTTCTTC. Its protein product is CASGGAGTSYNEQFF.

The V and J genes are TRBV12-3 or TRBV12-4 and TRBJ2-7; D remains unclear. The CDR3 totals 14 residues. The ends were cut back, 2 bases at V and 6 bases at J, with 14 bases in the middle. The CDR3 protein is CASSLRGPSGEQYF. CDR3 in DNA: TGTGCCAGCAGTTTAAGAGGTCCCTCGGGCGAGCAGTACTTC.

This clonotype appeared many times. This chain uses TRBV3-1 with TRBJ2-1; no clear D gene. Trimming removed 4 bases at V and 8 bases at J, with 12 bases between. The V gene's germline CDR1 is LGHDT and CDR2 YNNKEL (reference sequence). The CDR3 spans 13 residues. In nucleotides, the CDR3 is TGTGCCAGCAGCCCGGTGAGGTCCGATGAGCAGTTCTTC. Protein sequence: CASSPVRSDEQFF.

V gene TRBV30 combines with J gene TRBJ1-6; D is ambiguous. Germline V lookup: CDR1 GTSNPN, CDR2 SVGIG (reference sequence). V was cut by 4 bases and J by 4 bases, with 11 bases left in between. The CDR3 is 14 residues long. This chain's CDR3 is CAWTGTRYNSPLHF. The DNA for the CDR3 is TGTGCCTGGACTGGAACCCGGTATAATTCACCCCTCCACTTT.